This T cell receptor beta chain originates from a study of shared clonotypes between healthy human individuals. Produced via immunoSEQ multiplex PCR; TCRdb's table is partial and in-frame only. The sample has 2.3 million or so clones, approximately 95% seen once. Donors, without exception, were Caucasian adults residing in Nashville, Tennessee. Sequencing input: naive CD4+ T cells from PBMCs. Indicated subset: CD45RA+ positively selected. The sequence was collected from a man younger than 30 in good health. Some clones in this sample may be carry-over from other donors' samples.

This chain's CDR3 is CASSLRDREDTQYF. CDR3 in DNA: TGTGCCAGCAGCTTACGGGACAGGGAAGATACGCAGTATTTT. The chain has TRBV11-2 and TRBJ2-3, with 9 bases identical to TRBD1. V shed 2 bases, J shed 5 bases, and the junction held 2 bases outside the gene matches. The CDR3 consists of 14 residues. Germline CDR1 and CDR2: SGHAT and FQNNGV.